The clone carrying this TCR beta chain appeared a few times. The target antigen is unknown. The data were obtained in a study of shared clonotypes between healthy human individuals. As for the study in general: Used for every donor were three CD4 naive, three CD4 memory, two CD8 naive and one CD8 memory plate.

The table came from immunoSEQ multiplex PCR; TCRdb's copy has only in-frame clones and leaves some out. The data show about 640,000 clones, roughly 70% seen once. CDR3 length: 13 residues. V was pared by 5 bases and J by 2 bases, with 9 bases between. Germline V gene data show CDR1 as SGHVS and CDR2 as FQNEAQ. Study-wide results and caveats: Relative to clonotypes present in all four donors, those not shared had lower generation probabilities.

The sequencing sample was made of memory CD4+ T cells sorted from blood. Stated subset: CD45RA-negative fraction. This sequence joins TRBV7-8 and TRBJ1-2; D possibly corresponds to TRBD1 (5 bases). The clonotype comes from a woman aged 30 to 39 in good health. CDR3 DNA: TGTGCCAGCAGCCCCTCAGGGAACTATGGCTACACCTTC. As protein: CASSPSGNYGYTF.